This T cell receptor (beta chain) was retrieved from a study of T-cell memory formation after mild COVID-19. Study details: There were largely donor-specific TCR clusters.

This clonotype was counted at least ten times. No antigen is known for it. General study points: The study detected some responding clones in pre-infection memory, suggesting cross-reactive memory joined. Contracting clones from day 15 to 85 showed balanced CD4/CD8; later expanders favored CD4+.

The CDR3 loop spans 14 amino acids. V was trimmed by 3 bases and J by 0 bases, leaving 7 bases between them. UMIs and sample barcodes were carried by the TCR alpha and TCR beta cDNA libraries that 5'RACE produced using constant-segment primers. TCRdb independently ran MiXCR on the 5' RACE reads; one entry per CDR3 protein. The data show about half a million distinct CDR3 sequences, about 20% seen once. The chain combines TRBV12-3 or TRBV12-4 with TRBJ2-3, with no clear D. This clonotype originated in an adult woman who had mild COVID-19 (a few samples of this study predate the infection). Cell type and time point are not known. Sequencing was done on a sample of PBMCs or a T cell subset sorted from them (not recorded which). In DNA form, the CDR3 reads TGTGCCAGCAGTTTGGGTAGTAGCACAGATACGCAGTATTTT. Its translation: CASSLGSSTDTQYF.